This TCR beta chain is from a study of blood T cell repertoires in COVID-19. The repertoire was sequenced with immunoSEQ multiplex PCR; TCRdb's copy has only in-frame clones and lacks some. The table includes tens of thousands of clones, around 85% detected once. Seattle participants joined during active infection and were tracked over time. The germline V gene encodes CDR1 MNHEY and CDR2 SVGEGT. The ends lost 5 bases at V and 7 bases at J; junction bases unmatched: 4. The CDR3 is made up of 13 amino acids. This clone was seen just once. This TCR was recovered from an older woman with COVID-19, enrolled during active disease. The gene calls are TRBV6-2 or TRBV6-3 and TRBJ2-5; 10 bases line up with TRBD1. The material sequenced was peripheral blood. In DNA, the CDR3 is TGTGCCAGCAGTCGGACAGGGGGAGTGACCCAGTACTTC. Amino acid sequence: CASSRTGGVTQYF.